These 7 T cell receptor beta chains were all obtained from the same sample, sequenced in a study of a mutant IDH1 vaccine in newly diagnosed glioma. This table comes from immunoSEQ multiplex PCR, and its TCRdb copy is limited to in-frame clones, with some not included. The sample has about 50,000 clones, less than 85% seen once. Specified time point: week 47, end of study. What each vaccine dose contained was 300 ug of mutant IDH1 20-mer peptide, accompanied by topical imiquimod. Their antigen targets remain unknown. The sample here was PBMCs, taken from a glioma patient whose treatment included an IDH1 peptide vaccine. The receptors stem from a woman aged 25 to 39 with glioma. Some clones in this sample may be carry-over from other donors' samples.

The rearrangement joins TRBV18 to TRBJ1-5, with a tentative D call TRBD1 (5 bases). This CDR3 is built from 13 residues. Germline lookup yields CDR1 KGHSH and CDR2 LQKENI. V shed 6 bases and J shed 9 bases, with 15 bases lying between them. CDR3 DNA: TGTGCCAGCTCTCCGGGGGGGGAGCGGCCCCAGCATTTT. This sequence encodes CASSPGGERPQHF.

This chain links TRBV6-1 with TRBJ2-3; D not certain. Germline V gives CDR1 MNHNS, CDR2 SASEGT. The ends were cut back, 6 bases at V and 1 base at J, with 14 bases in the middle. This CDR3 has 15 amino acids. DNA for the CDR3: TGTGCCAGCAGGGAACGAGGTTTCGGCACAGATACGCAGTATTTT. Protein product: CASRERGFGTDTQYF.

The genes are TRBV7-3 and TRBJ2-1; 7 positions match TRBD2. The CDR3 runs 14 residues. Per the germline V gene, CDR1 is SGHTA and CDR2 is FQGTGA. V was pared by 2 bases and J by 8 bases, with 6 bases of the junction left unmatched. CDR3 sequence reads: CASSLGGSGYEQFF. CDR3 bases: TGTGCCAGCAGCTTAGGCGGGAGTGGGTATGAGCAGTTCTTC.

The rearrangement joins TRBV5-1 to TRBJ2-7, with 7 positions matching TRBD1. With 2 bases clipped from V and 7 bases from J, the junction kept 9 bases outside the gene matches. The CDR3 sequence is 14 residues long. Per germline, CDR1 SGHRS and CDR2 YFSETQ. The CDR3 DNA sequence: TGCGCCAGCAGCTTTGACAGGGTAGGGGAAGAGCAGTACTTC. Residues: CASSFDRVGEEQYF.

The chain combines TRBV27 with TRBJ2-3, with 7 bases fitting TRBD1. The V segment lost 0 bases and the J segment 2 bases; nucleotides outside the gene matches: 5. CDR3 length: 16 amino acids. Germline V CDR1 and CDR2: MNHEY, SMNVEV (reference sequence). CDR3 loop: CASSLSQGEVTDTQYF. In nucleotides, the CDR3 is TGTGCCAGCAGTTTATCCCAGGGGGAAGTCACAGATACGCAGTATTTT.

For this clone: At one end the junction does not follow the germline gene, possibly because of a read error. The CDR3 region is CSVEGHRTGGKNIQYF. CDR3 nucleotides: TGCAGCGTAGAAGGGCATCGGACAGGGGGCAAAAACATTCAGTACTTC. The chain uses TRBV29-1 and TRBJ2-4, with 10 positions matching TRBD1. This CDR3 contains 16 residues. Germline V gene lookup returns CDR1 SQVTM and CDR2 ANQGSEA.

The rearrangement uses TRBV7-9 and TRBJ2-1; 8 bases line up with TRBD1. V shed 5 bases, J shed 4 bases, and the junction held 7 bases outside the gene matches. Germline CDR1 is SEHNR and CDR2 is FQNEAQ (reference sequence). The CDR3 has 15 amino acids. In nucleotides, the CDR3 is TGTGCCAGCAGCATAGACAGGGGCGATTACAATGAGCAGTTCTTC. Amino acids: CASSIDRGDYNEQFF.